This T cell receptor (beta chain) is from a study of identical twins. Notes on the study in general: Twins shared beta out-of-frame sequences in excess, but this excess was weaker.

Comment on this clonotype: The antigen is undetermined.

In TCRdb, the 5' RACE reads were re-called with MiXCR into one record per CDR3 protein. The sample includes 500,000 or so distinct CDR3 sequences, 14% of them seen just once. Healthy Caucasians were all of the donors. In addition, the sample was reused for a study of yellow fever vaccine responses in identical twins.

The clonotype was recovered from a young woman in good health. Sequences were obtained from CD4+ T cells sorted from blood.

This CDR3 is CASSPGTSLSNSYNEQFF. CDR3 coding DNA: TGCGCCAGCAGCCCAGGGACTAGCCTATCAAACTCCTACAATGAGCAGTTCTTC. This chain connects TRBV5-1 to TRBJ2-1; TRBD2 aligns across 9 bases. The CDR3 has 18 amino acids. CDR1 is SGHRS, CDR2 YFSETQ, per germline. Trimming removed 4 bases from V and 0 bases from J; junction bases left unmatched: 11.